The 15 T cell receptor beta chains reported below all come from one sample, sequenced in a study of blood T cell repertoires in COVID-19. The assay was immunoSEQ multiplex PCR, and TCRdb's table has in-frame clones only and misses some. Here the sample spans approximately 100,000 clones, under 75% being singletons. Sample: peripheral blood. These receptors came from an elderly man with acute or convalescent COVID-19.

The chain uses TRBV23-1 and TRBJ2-5; perhaps TRBD1 as D (8 bases). TRBV23-1 is an ORF, and what it does is uncertain. V gave up 8 bases and J gave up 5 bases, with 18 bases separating them. The length of the CDR3 is 14 residues. The CDR3 spells CASGPTGEGETQYF. As DNA, the CDR3 is TGCGCCAGCGGTCCGACAGGGGAGGGGGAGACCCAGTACTTC.

V usage is TRBV27 and J usage is TRBJ1-4; 7 bases are a match to TRBD1. The CDR3 sequence is 14 residues long. V shed 6 bases and J 5 bases; nucleotides not matched to a gene: 6. Germline CDR1 reads MNHEY; CDR2 reads SMNVEV (reference sequence). The CDR3 is CASRKGQPNEKLFF. For the CDR3, the DNA is TGTGCCAGCAGAAAGGGACAGCCGAATGAAAAACTGTTTTTT.

The rearrangement uses TRBV27 and TRBJ1-1, with a weak D call TRBD1 (5 bases). Between the trimmed V and J ends, which lost 2 bases and 5 bases, there was a span of 15 bases. This CDR3 has 15 residues. Germline V gene lookup returns CDR1 MNHEY and CDR2 SMNVEV (reference sequence). In nucleotides, the CDR3 is TGTGCCAGCAGTTTAGACCCCCAAGGGGTAACTGAAGCTTTCTTT. Residues: CASSLDPQGVTEAFF.

The chain employs TRBV19 and TRBJ2-3; no clear D gene. Trimming took 11 bases from V and 1 from J, leaving 25 bases between them. Germline lookup yields CDR1 LNHDA and CDR2 SQIVND (reference sequence). The CDR3 is 17 residues long. This CDR3 reads CALSEITTGIGTDTQYF. The CDR3 DNA follows: TGTGCCCTCTCCGAAATTACCACCGGTATTGGCACAGATACGCAGTATTTT.

V usage is TRBV29-1 and J usage is TRBJ1-1, with D hard to call. The CDR3 consists of 13 residues. Trimming took 3 bases from V and 3 from J, leaving 11 bases between them. Germline V lookup: CDR1 SQVTM, CDR2 ANQGSEA. CDR3 bases: TGCAGCGTTGAGTTTGAGATCTACACTGAAGCTTTCTTT. Translated: CSVEFEIYTEAFF.

The chain uses TRBV2 and TRBJ2-3; 7 bases fit TRBD2. CDR1 SNHLY and CDR2 FYNNEI come from the germline V gene. The CDR3 contains 14 residues. V gave up 5 bases and J gave up 4 bases; unmatched junction bases: 6. CDR3 in amino acids: CASSFRLAADTQYF. The DNA for the CDR3 is TGTGCCAGCAGTTTCCGACTAGCTGCAGATACGCAGTATTTT.

The chain is built from TRBV5-1 and TRBJ2-1; TRBD2 agrees at 12 bases. V lost 0 bases and J lost 9; bases outside the gene matches: 4. The CDR3 has 15 residues. Germline V gene data show CDR1 as SGHRS and CDR2 as YFSETQ. CDR3 in DNA: TGCGCCAGCAGCTTGGGACTAGCGGGAGAAGTTGAGCAGTTCTTC. As protein: CASSLGLAGEVEQFF.

This chain joins TRBV30 and TRBJ1-2; the D is unclear. CDR1 is GTSNPN and CDR2 is SVGIG in the germline V gene (reference sequence). Trimming removed 2 bases at V and 8 bases at J, with 12 bases between. CDR3 length: 12 amino acids. The DNA for the CDR3 is TGTGCCTGGAGTATGAGGGATTTGGGCTACACCTTC. Translating gives CAWSMRDLGYTF.

In this sample, this clone turned up a few times. The chain joins TRBV5-1 to TRBJ2-3, with 7 positions matching TRBD1. Germline CDR1 and CDR2: SGHRS and YFSETQ. The length of the CDR3 is 16 residues. J gave up 2 bases and V 0 bases, and 6 bases lay outside the gene matches. The CDR3 bases are TGCGCCAGCAGCTTGGGACTGACAGGGTACACAGATACGCAGTATTTT. Encoded protein: CASSLGLTGYTDTQYF. The full variable domain, with the rest looked up from reference TRBV5-1 and TRBJ2-3, is KAGVTQTPRYLIKTRGQQVTLSCSPISGHRSVSWYQQTPGQGLQFLFEYFSETQRNKGNFPGRFSGRQFSNSRSEMNVSTLELGDSALYLCASSLGLTGYTDTQYFGPGTRLTVL.

V is TRBV11-2 and J is TRBJ2-5; D is undetermined. The CDR3 consists of 15 residues. Germline CDR1 is SGHAT and CDR2 is FQNNGV. With 2 bases removed from V and 5 bases from J, the gap between germline ends came to 15 bases. DNA for the CDR3: TGTGCCAGCAGCTTATATCAGGCTTCCGTTGAGACCCAGTACTTC. Translating it yields CASSLYQASVETQYF.

The chain is built from TRBV7-2 and TRBJ1-3; 7 bases are shared with TRBD1. CDR1 SGHTA and CDR2 FQGNSA come from the germline V gene. This CDR3 region has 13 residues. Trimming at V came to 8 bases and at J to 2 bases, leaving 3 bases not matched to a gene. The CDR3 bases are TGTGCCAGCGCGACAGGGACTGGAAACACCATATATTTT. Translation gives CASATGTGNTIYF.

The V gene is TRBV15, the J gene TRBJ2-1; 11 nucleotides line up with TRBD2. CDR3 size: 19 residues. The V and J ends lost 5 bases and 3 bases, in that order; junction bases with no gene match: 15. Germline V gene sequence: CDR1 LNHNV, CDR2 YYDKDF (reference sequence). The CDR3 here is CATSDTSGGSITGYNEQFF. CDR3 nucleotide sequence: TGTGCCACCAGCGATACTAGCGGGGGATCCATAACGGGCTACAATGAGCAGTTCTTC.

The V gene is TRBV9, the J gene TRBJ2-7, with 8 bases matching TRBD2. CDR1 and CDR2 from the germline V gene are SGDLS and YYNGEE. The CDR3 runs 14 residues. V lost 4 bases, J lost 1 base, and 4 bases stayed unmatched. The CDR3 nucleotides read TGTGCCAGCAGCCCTATAGCGGGGTCCTACGAGCAGTACTTC. It yields the protein CASSPIAGSYEQYF.

The rearrangement joins TRBV9 to TRBJ2-1; 10 nucleotides match TRBD2. V lost 3 bases, J lost 3 bases, and 6 bases stayed unmatched. Germline V gene sequence: CDR1 SGDLS, CDR2 YYNGEE. The CDR3 is made up of 16 amino acids. The CDR3 protein is CASSALAGGSYNEQFF. CDR3 bases: TGTGCCAGCAGCGCATTAGCGGGAGGTAGCTACAATGAGCAGTTCTTC. Variable domain in full (rest from reference TRBV9 and TRBJ2-1): DSGVTQTPKHLITATGQRVTLRCSPRSGDLSVYWYQQSLDQGLQFLIQYYNGEERAKGNILERFSAQQFPDLHSELNLSSLELGDSALYFCASSALAGGSYNEQFFGPGTRLTVL.

The V and J genes are TRBV6-4 and TRBJ2-3; D possibly corresponds to TRBD2 (7 bases). The CDR3 runs to 16 residues. Looked up from germline, CDR1 is MRHNA and CDR2 is SNTAGT. V was clipped by 6 bases and J by 1 base, with 17 bases between them. CDR3 region: CASSSGGMWGTDTQYF. CDR3 bases: TGTGCCAGCAGCTCGGGGGGCATGTGGGGCACAGATACGCAGTATTTT.